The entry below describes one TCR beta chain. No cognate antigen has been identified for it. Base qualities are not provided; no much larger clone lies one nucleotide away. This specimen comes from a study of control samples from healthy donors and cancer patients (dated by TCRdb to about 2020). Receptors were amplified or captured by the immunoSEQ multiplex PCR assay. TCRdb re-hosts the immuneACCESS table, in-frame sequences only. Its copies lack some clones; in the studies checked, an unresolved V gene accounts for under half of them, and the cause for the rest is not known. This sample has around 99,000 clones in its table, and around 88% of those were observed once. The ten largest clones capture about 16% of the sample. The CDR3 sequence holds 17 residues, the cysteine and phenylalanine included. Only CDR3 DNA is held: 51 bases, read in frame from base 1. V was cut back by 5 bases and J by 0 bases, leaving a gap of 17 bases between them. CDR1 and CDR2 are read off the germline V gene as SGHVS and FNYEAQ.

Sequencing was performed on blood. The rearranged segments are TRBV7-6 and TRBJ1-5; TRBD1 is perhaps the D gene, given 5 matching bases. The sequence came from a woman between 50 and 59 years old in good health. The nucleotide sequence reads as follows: TGTGCCAGCAGCCTACCGCGGGGGAATTTTAGCAATCAGCCCCAGCATTTT. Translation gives CASSLPRGNFSNQPQHF. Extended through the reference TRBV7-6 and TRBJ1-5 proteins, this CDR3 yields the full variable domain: GAGVSQSPRYKVTKRGQDVALRCDPISGHVSLYWYRQALGQGPEFLTYFNYEAQQDKSGLPNDRFSAERPEGSISTLTIQRTEQRDSAMYRCASSLPRGNFSNQPQHFGDGTRLSIL.